The 2 T cell receptor beta chains in this list originate from one sample, sequenced in a study of graft-versus-host responses after intestinal transplantation. Using immunoSEQ multiplex PCR, the repertoire was profiled, and TCRdb retains in-frame clones only, with some absent. The profile covers about 26,000 clones, with roughly 82% appearing a single time and 0.7% taken by the ten largest. These receptors are not linked to any known antigen. Sequenced here: unstimulated CD4+ T cells sorted from spleen or lymph node cells, sampled before intestinal transplant. These TCRs come from a human donor who received an intestinal transplant.

Note on this clone: Other DNA sequences in this specimen translate into the identical CDR3. CDR3 sequence (DNA): TGTGCCAGCTCACTGGGACAGGGGGCAGTTTGGGACACTGAAGCTTTCTTT. This encodes CASSLGQGAVWDTEAFF. V usage is TRBV18 and J usage is TRBJ1-1, with 12 positions matching TRBD1. With V trimmed by 4 bases and J by 3 bases, 9 bases remained unmatched. Germline V gene sequence: CDR1 KGHSH, CDR2 LQKENI. This CDR3 is built from 17 residues.

There are a few counts of this clone. The gene calls are TRBV6-1 and TRBJ2-1; 11 bases agree with TRBD2. The J segment lost 8 bases and the V segment lost 7 bases, leaving 7 bases of the junction unmatched. The CDR3 has 14 amino acids. CDR1 is MNHNS and CDR2 is SASEGT in the germline V gene. The CDR3 protein is CASKVSGGAHEQFF. Here the CDR3 DNA reads TGTGCCAGCAAGGTTAGCGGGGGGGCCCATGAGCAGTTCTTC.